This T cell receptor (beta chain) was identified in a study of radiotherapy plus CTLA-4 blockade in lung cancer. Lung cancer patients with chemo-refractory metastatic non-small-cell disease were given focal radiation plus CTLA-4 blockade with ipilimumab. The method was immunoSEQ multiplex PCR; TCRdb's version includes in-frame clones alone and lacks a portion of them. The table records roughly 15,000 clones, under 75% of them present only once. Germline V gene data show CDR1 as KGHSH and CDR2 as LQKENI. This CDR3 comprises 16 residues. V lost 3 bases, J lost 3 bases, and 4 bases stayed unmatched. Notes on the study in general: Among blood TCR repertoires after radiotherapy plus ipilimumab, tumor-derived clones expanded.

Turning to this clone: Its target is not known.

The genes are TRBV18 and TRBJ1-4, with TRBD1 matching 10 bases. The sample in question was peripheral blood, obtained from a patient treated with radiotherapy plus ipilimumab. The clonotype originates from a human donor with non-small cell lung cancer whose response to radiotherapy plus ipilimumab could not be evaluated. CDR3 residues: CASSPDRGGANEKLFF. For the CDR3, the DNA is TGTGCCAGCTCACCGGACAGGGGGGGAGCTAATGAAAAACTGTTTTTT.